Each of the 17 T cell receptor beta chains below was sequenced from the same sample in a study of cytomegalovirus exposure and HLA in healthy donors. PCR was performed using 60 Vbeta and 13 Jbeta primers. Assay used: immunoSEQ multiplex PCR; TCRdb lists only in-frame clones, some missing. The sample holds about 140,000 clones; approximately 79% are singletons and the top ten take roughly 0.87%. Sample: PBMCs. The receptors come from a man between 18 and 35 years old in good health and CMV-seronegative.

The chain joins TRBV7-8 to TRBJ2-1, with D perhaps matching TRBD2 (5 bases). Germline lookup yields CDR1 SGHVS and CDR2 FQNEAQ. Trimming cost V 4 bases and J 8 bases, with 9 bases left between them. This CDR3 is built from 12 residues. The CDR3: CASSSPGDEQFF. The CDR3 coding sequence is TGTGCCAGCAGCTCCCCCGGGGATGAGCAGTTCTTC.

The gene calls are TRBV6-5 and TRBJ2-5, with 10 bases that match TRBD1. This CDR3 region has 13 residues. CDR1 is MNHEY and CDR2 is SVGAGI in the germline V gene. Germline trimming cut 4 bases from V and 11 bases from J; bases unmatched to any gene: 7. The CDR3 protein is CASSSWTGGGQYF. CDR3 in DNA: TGTGCCAGCAGTTCTTGGACAGGGGGTGGGCAGTACTTC.

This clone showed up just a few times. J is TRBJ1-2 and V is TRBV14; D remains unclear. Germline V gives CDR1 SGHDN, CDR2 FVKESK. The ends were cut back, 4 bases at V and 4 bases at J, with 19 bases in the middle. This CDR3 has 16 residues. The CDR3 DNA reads TGTGCCAGCAGCCCGGGAGGAGCGAACTTGGCCTATGGCTACACCTTC. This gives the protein CASSPGGANLAYGYTF.

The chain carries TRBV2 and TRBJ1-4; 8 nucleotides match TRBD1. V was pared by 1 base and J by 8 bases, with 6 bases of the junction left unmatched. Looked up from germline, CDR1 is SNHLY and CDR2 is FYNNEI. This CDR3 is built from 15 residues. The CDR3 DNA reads TGTGCCAGCAGTGAAGGCACAGGGGGTCCCGAAAAACTGTTTTTT. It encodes CASSEGTGGPEKLFF.

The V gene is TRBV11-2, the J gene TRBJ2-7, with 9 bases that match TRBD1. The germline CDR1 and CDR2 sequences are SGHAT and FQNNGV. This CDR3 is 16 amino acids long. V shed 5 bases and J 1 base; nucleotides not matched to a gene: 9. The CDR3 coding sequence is TGTGCCAGCAGCGCTACAGGGGGCGAGTCATCCTACGAGCAGTACTTC. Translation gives CASSATGGESSYEQYF.

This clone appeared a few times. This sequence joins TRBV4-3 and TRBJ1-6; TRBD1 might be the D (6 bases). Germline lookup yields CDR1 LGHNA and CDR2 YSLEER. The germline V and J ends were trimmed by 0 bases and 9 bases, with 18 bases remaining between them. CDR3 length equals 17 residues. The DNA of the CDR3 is TGCGCCAGCAGCCAAGAAATACTAGGGCAGGGGACTTCACCCCTCCACTTT. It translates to CASSQEILGQGTSPLHF.

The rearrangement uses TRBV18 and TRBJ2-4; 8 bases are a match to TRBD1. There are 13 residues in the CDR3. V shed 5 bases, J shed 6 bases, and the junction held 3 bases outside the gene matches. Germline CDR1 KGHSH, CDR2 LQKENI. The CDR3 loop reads CASSGQGANIQYF. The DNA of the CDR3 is TGTGCCAGCTCAGGGCAGGGGGCAAACATTCAGTACTTC.

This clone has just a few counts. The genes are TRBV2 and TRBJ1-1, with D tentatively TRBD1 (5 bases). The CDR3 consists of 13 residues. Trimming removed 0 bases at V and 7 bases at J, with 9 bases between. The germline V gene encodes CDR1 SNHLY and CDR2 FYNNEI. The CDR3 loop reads CASSEARGGEAFF. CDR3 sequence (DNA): TGTGCCAGCAGTGAAGCGCGGGGCGGTGAAGCTTTCTTT. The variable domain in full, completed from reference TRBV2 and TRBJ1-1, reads EPEVTQTPSHQVTQMGQEVILRCVPISNHLYFYWYRQILGQKVEFLVSFYNNEISEKSEIFDDQFSVERPDGSNFTLKIRSTKLEDSAMYFCASSEARGGEAFFGQGTRLTVV.

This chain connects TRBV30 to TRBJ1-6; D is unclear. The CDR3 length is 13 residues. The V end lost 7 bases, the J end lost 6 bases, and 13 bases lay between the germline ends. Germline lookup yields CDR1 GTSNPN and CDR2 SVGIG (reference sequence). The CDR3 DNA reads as TGTGCCTACCACGCGGGTTTTAATTCACCCCTCCACTTT. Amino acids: CAYHAGFNSPLHF.

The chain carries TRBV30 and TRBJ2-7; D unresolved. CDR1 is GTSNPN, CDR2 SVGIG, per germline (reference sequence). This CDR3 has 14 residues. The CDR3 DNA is TGTGTTTTTTTCAAGCAGAAGGCGGCATACGAGCAGTACTTC. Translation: CVFFKQKAAYEQYF.

The CDR3 DNA reads TGTGCCGGCTCCTGCTTCTATGGCTACACCTTC. The encoded protein is CAGSCFYGYTF. V is TRBV11-1 and J is TRBJ1-2, with no clear D. The CDR3 covers 11 residues. Trimming left V 11 bases short and J 4 bases short, with 11 bases between. In germline, CDR1 is SGHAT, CDR2 FQDESV (reference sequence).

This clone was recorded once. CDR3 loop: CASSGTVAGELFF. The CDR3 DNA reads as TGTGCCAGCAGTGGGACAGTTGCCGGGGAGCTGTTTTTT. V is TRBV6-5 and J is TRBJ2-2; 7 bases match TRBD1. The CDR3 runs to 13 residues. The germline V gene has CDR1 MNHEY and CDR2 SVGAGI. The J segment lost 6 bases and the V segment lost 5 bases, leaving 3 bases of the junction unmatched.

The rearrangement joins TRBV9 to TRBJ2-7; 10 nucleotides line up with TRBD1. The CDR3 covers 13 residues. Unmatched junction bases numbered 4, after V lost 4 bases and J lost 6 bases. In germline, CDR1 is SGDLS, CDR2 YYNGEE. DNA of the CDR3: TGTGCCAGCAGCTCCGGACAGGGGGGCGAGCAGTACTTC. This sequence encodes CASSSGQGGEQYF.

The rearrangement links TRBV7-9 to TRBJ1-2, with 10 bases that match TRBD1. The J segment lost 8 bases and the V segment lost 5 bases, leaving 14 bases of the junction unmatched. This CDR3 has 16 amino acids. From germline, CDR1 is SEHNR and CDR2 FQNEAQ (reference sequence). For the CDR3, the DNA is TGTGCCAGCAGCACCGACAGGGGGCGAGCCCATATGGGCTACACCTTC. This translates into CASSTDRGRAHMGYTF.

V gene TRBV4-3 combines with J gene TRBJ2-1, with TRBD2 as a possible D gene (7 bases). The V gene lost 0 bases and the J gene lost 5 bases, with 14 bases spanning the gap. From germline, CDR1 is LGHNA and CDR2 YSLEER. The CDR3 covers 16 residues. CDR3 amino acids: CASSQDGRGRHNEQFF. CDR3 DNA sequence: TGCGCCAGCAGCCAAGATGGGCGGGGGCGACACAATGAGCAGTTCTTC.

CDR3 loop: CASSRGQGEYGYTF. CDR3 in DNA: TGTGCCAGCAGCCGGGGACAGGGGGAATATGGCTACACCTTC. The rearrangement links TRBV7-8 to TRBJ1-2, with 11 bases identical to TRBD1. V shed 5 bases and J 5 bases; nucleotides not matched to a gene: 4. This CDR3 contains 14 residues. Germline CDR1 SGHVS, CDR2 FQNEAQ.

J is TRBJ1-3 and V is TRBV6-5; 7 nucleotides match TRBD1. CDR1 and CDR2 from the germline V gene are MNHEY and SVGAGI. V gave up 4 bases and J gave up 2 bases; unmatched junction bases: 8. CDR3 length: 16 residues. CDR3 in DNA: TGTGCCAGCAGTTCACCCCGACAGGGTGCTGGAAACACCATATATTTT. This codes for CASSSPRQGAGNTIYF.